This is a list of T cell receptor beta chains from one sample in a study of blood T cell repertoires in COVID-19. The method was immunoSEQ multiplex PCR; TCRdb's version includes in-frame clones alone and lacks a portion of them. The sample yields fewer than 400,000 clones, approximately 88% seen once. Sequenced input: PBMCs or T cells enriched from blood (not recorded which). Receptors originate from a man younger than 45 who had recovered from COVID-19. CDR3s include the opening cysteine and the closing phenylalanine or tryptophan. The D gene is left open where the match is weak. Only some rows state a clone size, as once, few, many or a class for expanded clones.

v_call	clone_size	d_call	j_call	cdr3_aa	cdr3_nt
TRBV7-9	NA	TRBD2	TRBJ2-1	CASSYDGGVYNEQFF	TGTGCCAGCAGCTATGACGGGGGGGTTTACAATGAGCAGTTCTTC
TRBV11-2	NA	TRBD1	TRBJ1-5	CASSATGGFNQPQHF	TGTGCCAGCAGTGCCACAGGGGGCTTTAATCAGCCCCAGCATTTT
TRBV28	NA	TRBD1	TRBJ2-7	CASSPPGQGAGEQYF	TGTGCCAGCAGCCCTCCGGGACAGGGGGCGGGCGAGCAGTACTTC
TRBV9	few	TRBD1	TRBJ1-6	CASSPWGQGDSPLHF	TGTGCCAGCAGCCCCTGGGGGCAGGGGGATTCACCCCTCCACTTT
TRBV2	NA	NA	TRBJ1-2	CASSDRDYRYTF	TGTGCCAGCAGTGACAGGGATTATCGCTACACCTTC
TRBV2	NA	NA	TRBJ2-1	CASSEAWQGNEQFF	TGTGCCAGCAGTGAAGCCTGGCAGGGCAATGAGCAGTTCTTC
TRBV7-9	NA	TRBD1	TRBJ1-1	CASSSDRVTEAFF	TGTGCCAGCAGCTCGGACAGGGTCACTGAAGCTTTCTTT
TRBV13	once	NA	TRBJ2-3	CASSLGARTDTQYF	TGTGCCAGCAGCTTAGGGGCCCGCACAGATACGCAGTATTTT
TRBV5-5	NA	NA	TRBJ1-4	CASSPDSNEKLFF	TGTGCCAGCAGCCCGGACAGTAATGAAAAACTGTTTTTT
TRBV18	NA	TRBD1	TRBJ2-7	CASSPIGGTGIDEQYF	TGTGCCAGCTCACCTATAGGAGGGACAGGAATCGACGAGCAGTACTTC
TRBV27	NA	TRBD1	TRBJ1-5	CASTPLGTGAGQPQHF	TGTGCCAGCACCCCTTTGGGGACAGGCGCAGGGCAGCCCCAGCATTTT
TRBV5-8	NA	NA	TRBJ2-2	CASSLNLAGTNTGELFF	TGTGCCAGCAGCTTGAATCTGGCGGGGACGAACACCGGGGAGCTGTTTTTT
TRBV10-2	NA	NA	TRBJ1-6	CASTYLRVSPLHF	TGCGCCAGCACGTACCTCAGGGTTTCACCCCTCCACTTT
TRBV9	NA	NA	TRBJ1-1	CASSDRVGTEAFF	TGTGCCAGCAGCGACAGGGTAGGCACTGAAGCTTTCTTT
TRBV5-1	few	TRBD1	TRBJ2-7	CASSSTGAGTYEQYF	TGCGCCAGCAGCTCTACAGGGGCAGGAACGTACGAGCAGTACTTC
TRBV2	NA	NA	TRBJ2-6	CASSALGASGANVLTF	TGTGCCAGCAGTGCCTTAGGGGCCTCTGGGGCCAACGTCCTGACTTTC
TRBV19	NA	NA	TRBJ2-3	CASSQQGTDTQYF	TGTGCCAGTAGTCAGCAGGGTACAGATACGCAGTATTTT
TRBV4-1	NA	NA	TRBJ2-7	CASSQDRLGQAPYEQYF	TGCGCCAGCAGCCAAGATAGGTTGGGGCAGGCACCCTACGAGCAGTACTTC
TRBV28	NA	TRBD1	TRBJ2-7	CASSLTGASYEQYF	TGTGCCAGCAGTTTAACAGGGGCAAGCTACGAGCAGTACTTC
TRBV7-9	NA	NA	TRBJ1-1	CASSLTGEAFF	TGTGCCAGCAGCTTAACCGGGGAAGCTTTCTTT
TRBV7-2	NA	NA	TRBJ2-7	CASSPPGGFYEQYF	TGTGCCAGCAGCCCCCCCGGGGGTTTTTACGAGCAGTACTTC
TRBV10-3	NA	TRBD1	TRBJ1-2	CAISESERTGGGYGYTF	TGTGCCATCAGTGAGTCGGAAAGGACAGGGGGCGGCTATGGCTACACCTTC
TRBV5-4	few	NA	TRBJ2-7	CASSPGRGMEQYF	TGTGCCAGCAGCCCGGGGCGGGGAATGGAGCAGTACTTC
TRBV10-1	few	TRBD1	TRBJ2-7	CASSPGQGSSYEQYF	TGCGCCAGCAGTCCCGGACAGGGGTCCTCCTACGAGCAGTACTTC
TRBV5-4	NA	TRBD2	TRBJ2-3	CASSLDRGGRIDTQYF	TGTGCCAGCAGCTTGGATCGGGGGGGCCGAATCGATACGCAGTATTTT
TRBV7-9	NA	NA	TRBJ2-5	CASSTNRGTQSRLRSETQYF	TGTGCCAGCAGCACCAATAGGGGGACACAGAGTCGGCTGCGCAGCGAGACCCAGTACTTC
TRBV7-9	NA	TRBD1	TRBJ2-7	CASSPQGTGAYEQYF	TGTGCCAGCAGCCCCCAGGGGACAGGGGCTTACGAGCAGTACTTC
TRBV19	NA	NA	TRBJ1-6	CASSIVWQPSSYNSPLHF	TGTGCCAGTAGTATAGTCTGGCAGCCTAGCTCCTATAATTCACCCCTCCACTTT
TRBV29-1	NA	TRBD1	TRBJ1-2	CSVDSRGFNYGYTF	TGCAGCGTTGACAGCAGGGGGTTTAACTATGGCTACACCTTC
TRBV6-1	NA	TRBD1	TRBJ1-5	CASSEMVRGLGPQHF	TGTGCCAGCAGTGAAATGGTCAGGGGGCTGGGGCCCCAGCATTTT
TRBV19	NA	TRBD1	TRBJ1-2	CASSLGQGEGGYTF	TGTGCCAGTAGTCTCGGACAGGGGGAGGGTGGCTACACCTTC
TRBV28	NA	TRBD1	TRBJ2-6	CASRSGTGFGANVLTF	TGTGCCAGCAGGTCCGGGACAGGGTTTGGGGCCAACGTCCTGACTTTC
TRBV21-1	NA	NA	TRBJ2-4	CASSKARAGTKNIQYF	TGTGCCAGCAGCAAAGCCAGAGCGGGGACCAAAAACATTCAGTACTTC
TRBV6-5	NA	TRBD1	TRBJ1-1	CASSQGAEAFF	TGTGCCAGCAGTCAGGGGGCTGAAGCTTTCTTT
TRBV11-1	NA	NA	TRBJ2-5	CASSAGYQETQYF	TGTGCCAGCAGCGCGGGTTACCAAGAGACCCAGTACTTC
TRBV28	NA	NA	TRBJ2-3	CASSLNRGTDTQYF	TGTGCCAGCAGTCTAAACAGGGGCACAGATACGCAGTATTTT
TRBV3-1/TRBV3-2	NA	NA	TRBJ1-6	CASSQVGSESPLHF	TGTGCCAGCAGCCAAGTAGGGAGCGAGTCACCCCTCCACTTT
TRBV30	NA	TRBD1	TRBJ1-5	CAWSVGTGYQPQHF	TGTGCCTGGAGTGTAGGGACAGGGTATCAGCCCCAGCATTTT
TRBV19	NA	NA	TRBJ2-3	CASSIVGGPTDTQYF	TGTGCCAGTAGTATAGTCGGGGGGCCCACAGATACGCAGTATTTT
TRBV10-3	NA	TRBD1	TRBJ2-6	CAISEGTGISRANVLTF	TGTGCCATCAGTGAAGGGACAGGTATCTCTAGGGCCAACGTCCTGACTTTC
TRBV6-1	NA	NA	TRBJ2-7	CASSDSGGGPISYEQYF	TGTGCCAGCAGTGACAGTGGGGGGGGGCCAATCTCCTACGAGCAGTACTTC
TRBV5-1	NA	TRBD2	TRBJ2-1	CASSPGTSYNEQFF	TGCGCCAGCAGCCCCGGGACTAGTTACAATGAGCAGTTCTTC
TRBV11-3	NA	TRBD2	TRBJ2-5	CASSSRTSGKETQYF	TGTGCCAGCAGCTCCAGGACTAGCGGTAAAGAGACCCAGTACTTC
TRBV18	NA	NA	TRBJ1-3	CASSPGGQQAGNTIYF	TGTGCCAGCTCTCCAGGTGGTCAACAGGCTGGAAACACCATATATTTT
TRBV6-5	once	NA	TRBJ2-7	CASSYGGNGYEQYF	TGTGCCAGCAGTTACGGGGGGAATGGGTACGAGCAGTACTTC